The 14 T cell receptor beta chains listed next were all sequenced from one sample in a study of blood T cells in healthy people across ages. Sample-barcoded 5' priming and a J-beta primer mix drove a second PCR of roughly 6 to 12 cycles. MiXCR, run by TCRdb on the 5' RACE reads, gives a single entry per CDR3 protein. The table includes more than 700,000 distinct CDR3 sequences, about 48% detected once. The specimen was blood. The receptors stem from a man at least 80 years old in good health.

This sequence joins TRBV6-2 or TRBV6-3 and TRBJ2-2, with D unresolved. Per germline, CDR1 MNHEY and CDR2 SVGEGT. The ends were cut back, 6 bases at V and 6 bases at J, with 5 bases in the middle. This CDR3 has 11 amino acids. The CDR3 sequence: CASREPGELFF. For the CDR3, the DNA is TGTGCCAGCAGGGAACCCGGGGAGCTGTTTTTT.

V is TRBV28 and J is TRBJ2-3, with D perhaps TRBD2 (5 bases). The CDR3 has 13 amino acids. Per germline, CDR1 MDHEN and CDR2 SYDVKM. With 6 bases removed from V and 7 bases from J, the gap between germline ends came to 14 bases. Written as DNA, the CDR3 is TGTGCCAGCAGCGATCCCCTAGCCTATACGCAGTATTTT. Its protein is CASSDPLAYTQYF.

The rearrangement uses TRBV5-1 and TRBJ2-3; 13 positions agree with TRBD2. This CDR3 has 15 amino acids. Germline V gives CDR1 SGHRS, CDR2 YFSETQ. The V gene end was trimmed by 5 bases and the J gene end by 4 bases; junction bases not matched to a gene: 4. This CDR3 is CASRGGLAGADTQYF. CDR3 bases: TGCGCCAGCAGAGGCGGACTAGCGGGAGCAGATACGCAGTATTTT.

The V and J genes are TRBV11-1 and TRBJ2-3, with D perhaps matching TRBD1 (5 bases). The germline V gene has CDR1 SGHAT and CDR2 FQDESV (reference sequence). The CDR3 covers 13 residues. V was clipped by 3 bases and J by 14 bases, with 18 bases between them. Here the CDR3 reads CASSFNGQEDAYF. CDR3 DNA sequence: TGTGCCAGCAGCTTCAACGGACAAGAAGACGCGTATTTT.

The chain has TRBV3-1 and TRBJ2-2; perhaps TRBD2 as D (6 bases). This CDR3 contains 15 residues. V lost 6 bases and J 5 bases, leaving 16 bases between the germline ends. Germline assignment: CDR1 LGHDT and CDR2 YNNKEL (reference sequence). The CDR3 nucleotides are TGTGCCAGCAGGGATTGGGGGGAGAGGACCGGGGAGCTGTTTTTT. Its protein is CASRDWGERTGELFF. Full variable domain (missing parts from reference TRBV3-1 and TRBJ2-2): DTAVSQTPKYLVTQMGNDKSIKCEQNLGHDTMYWYKQDSKKFLKIMFSYNNKELIINETVPNRFSPKSPDKAHLNLHINSLELGDSAVYFCASRDWGERTGELFFGEGSRLTVL.

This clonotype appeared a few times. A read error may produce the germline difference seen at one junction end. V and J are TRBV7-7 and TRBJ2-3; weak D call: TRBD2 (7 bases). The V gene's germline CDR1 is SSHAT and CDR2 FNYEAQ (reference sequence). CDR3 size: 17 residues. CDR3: CASSLVSRGRASDTQYF. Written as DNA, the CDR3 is TGTGCTAGCAGCTTAGTCTCTAGGGGGAGGGCCTCAGATACGCAGTATTTT.

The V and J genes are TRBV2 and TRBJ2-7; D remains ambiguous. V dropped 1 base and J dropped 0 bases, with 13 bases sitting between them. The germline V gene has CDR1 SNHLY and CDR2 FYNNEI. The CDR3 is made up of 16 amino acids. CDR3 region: CASSEEDSRNSYEQYF. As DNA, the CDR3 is TGTGCCAGCAGTGAAGAAGACTCCCGGAACTCCTACGAGCAGTACTTC.

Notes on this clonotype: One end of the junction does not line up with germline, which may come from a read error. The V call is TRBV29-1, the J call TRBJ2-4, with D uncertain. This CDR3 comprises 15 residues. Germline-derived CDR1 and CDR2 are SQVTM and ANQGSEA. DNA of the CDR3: TGCAGCGTTGGGTGGGCAGGTTGGGCCAAAAACGTTCAGTACTTC. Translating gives CSVGWAGWAKNVQYF.

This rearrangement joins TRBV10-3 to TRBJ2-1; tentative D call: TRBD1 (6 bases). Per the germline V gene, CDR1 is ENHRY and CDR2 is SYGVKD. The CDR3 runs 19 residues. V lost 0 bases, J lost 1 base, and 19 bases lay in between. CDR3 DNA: TGTGCCATCAGTGAGTCGCAGGGGAAAGGGACCAAATCCTACAATGAGCAGTTCTTC. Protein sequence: CAISESQGKGTKSYNEQFF.

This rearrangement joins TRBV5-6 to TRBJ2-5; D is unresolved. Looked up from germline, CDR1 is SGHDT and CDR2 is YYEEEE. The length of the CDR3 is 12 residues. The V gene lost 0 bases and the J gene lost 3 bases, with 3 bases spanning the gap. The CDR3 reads CASSLDEETQYF. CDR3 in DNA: TGTGCCAGCAGCTTGGACGAAGAGACCCAGTACTTC.

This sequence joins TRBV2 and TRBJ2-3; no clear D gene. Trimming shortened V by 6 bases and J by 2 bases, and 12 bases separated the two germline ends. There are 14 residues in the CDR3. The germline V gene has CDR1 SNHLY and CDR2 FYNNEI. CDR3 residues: CASSLGSDTDTQYF. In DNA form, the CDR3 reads TGTGCCAGCAGCCTCGGGTCAGACACAGATACGCAGTATTTT.

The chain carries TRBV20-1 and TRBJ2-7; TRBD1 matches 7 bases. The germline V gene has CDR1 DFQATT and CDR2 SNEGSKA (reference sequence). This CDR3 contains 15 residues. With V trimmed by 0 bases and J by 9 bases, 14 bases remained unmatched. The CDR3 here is CSARDPGQATSSQYF. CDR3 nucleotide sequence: TGCAGTGCTAGAGATCCAGGACAGGCTACGAGCTCGCAGTACTTC.

As DNA, the CDR3 is TGTGCCAGCAGTTTAGTTCGAGCGGGAGACAATGAGCAGTTCTTC. Residues: CASSLVRAGDNEQFF. The chain is built from TRBV12-3 or TRBV12-4 and TRBJ2-1, with TRBD2 matching over 8 bases. V lost 1 base to trimming and J lost 5 bases; unmatched junction nucleotides: 4. The CDR3 contains 15 residues.

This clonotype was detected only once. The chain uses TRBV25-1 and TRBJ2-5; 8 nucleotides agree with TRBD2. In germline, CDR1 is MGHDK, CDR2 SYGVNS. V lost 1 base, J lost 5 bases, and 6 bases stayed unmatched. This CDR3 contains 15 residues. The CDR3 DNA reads TGTGCCAGCAGTGAATCCCGCGGGAGGTTGGAGACCCAGTACTTC. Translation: CASSESRGRLETQYF.